The present T cell receptor (beta chain) was sequenced within a study of beta chain features in type 1 diabetes. Findings of the study overall: Patients showed naive, central memory and Treg TCRB repertoires that appeared more similar than those of healthy donors. When Type 1 diabetes patients were examined, their TCRB CDR3s proved moderately but significantly shorter in all four CD4+ subsets.

The CDR3 runs to 14 residues. Trimming stripped 1 base from V and 5 bases from J, with 12 bases between. Germline values: CDR1 SGHRS, CDR2 YFSETQ. Expressed TCRB transcripts were sequenced, since all the RNA that had been isolated was reverse transcribed. Profiling relied on immunoSEQ multiplex PCR, and the TCRdb table lists in-frame clones only, not all of them. Of a few hundred thousand clones listed, around a tenth are singletons. As to this clone: The antigen remains unidentified. The same CDR3 can be traced to other DNA sequences in this sample.

The sample comprised central memory CD4+ T cells from blood. This TCR was recovered from a man aged 25-45 years with type 1 diabetes. This chain connects TRBV5-1 to TRBJ2-5, with a tentative D call TRBD1 (6 bases). CDR3 sequence: CASSLTGPGETQYF. The CDR3 DNA reads as TGCGCCAGCAGCTTGACAGGGCCGGGGGAGACCCAGTACTTC.